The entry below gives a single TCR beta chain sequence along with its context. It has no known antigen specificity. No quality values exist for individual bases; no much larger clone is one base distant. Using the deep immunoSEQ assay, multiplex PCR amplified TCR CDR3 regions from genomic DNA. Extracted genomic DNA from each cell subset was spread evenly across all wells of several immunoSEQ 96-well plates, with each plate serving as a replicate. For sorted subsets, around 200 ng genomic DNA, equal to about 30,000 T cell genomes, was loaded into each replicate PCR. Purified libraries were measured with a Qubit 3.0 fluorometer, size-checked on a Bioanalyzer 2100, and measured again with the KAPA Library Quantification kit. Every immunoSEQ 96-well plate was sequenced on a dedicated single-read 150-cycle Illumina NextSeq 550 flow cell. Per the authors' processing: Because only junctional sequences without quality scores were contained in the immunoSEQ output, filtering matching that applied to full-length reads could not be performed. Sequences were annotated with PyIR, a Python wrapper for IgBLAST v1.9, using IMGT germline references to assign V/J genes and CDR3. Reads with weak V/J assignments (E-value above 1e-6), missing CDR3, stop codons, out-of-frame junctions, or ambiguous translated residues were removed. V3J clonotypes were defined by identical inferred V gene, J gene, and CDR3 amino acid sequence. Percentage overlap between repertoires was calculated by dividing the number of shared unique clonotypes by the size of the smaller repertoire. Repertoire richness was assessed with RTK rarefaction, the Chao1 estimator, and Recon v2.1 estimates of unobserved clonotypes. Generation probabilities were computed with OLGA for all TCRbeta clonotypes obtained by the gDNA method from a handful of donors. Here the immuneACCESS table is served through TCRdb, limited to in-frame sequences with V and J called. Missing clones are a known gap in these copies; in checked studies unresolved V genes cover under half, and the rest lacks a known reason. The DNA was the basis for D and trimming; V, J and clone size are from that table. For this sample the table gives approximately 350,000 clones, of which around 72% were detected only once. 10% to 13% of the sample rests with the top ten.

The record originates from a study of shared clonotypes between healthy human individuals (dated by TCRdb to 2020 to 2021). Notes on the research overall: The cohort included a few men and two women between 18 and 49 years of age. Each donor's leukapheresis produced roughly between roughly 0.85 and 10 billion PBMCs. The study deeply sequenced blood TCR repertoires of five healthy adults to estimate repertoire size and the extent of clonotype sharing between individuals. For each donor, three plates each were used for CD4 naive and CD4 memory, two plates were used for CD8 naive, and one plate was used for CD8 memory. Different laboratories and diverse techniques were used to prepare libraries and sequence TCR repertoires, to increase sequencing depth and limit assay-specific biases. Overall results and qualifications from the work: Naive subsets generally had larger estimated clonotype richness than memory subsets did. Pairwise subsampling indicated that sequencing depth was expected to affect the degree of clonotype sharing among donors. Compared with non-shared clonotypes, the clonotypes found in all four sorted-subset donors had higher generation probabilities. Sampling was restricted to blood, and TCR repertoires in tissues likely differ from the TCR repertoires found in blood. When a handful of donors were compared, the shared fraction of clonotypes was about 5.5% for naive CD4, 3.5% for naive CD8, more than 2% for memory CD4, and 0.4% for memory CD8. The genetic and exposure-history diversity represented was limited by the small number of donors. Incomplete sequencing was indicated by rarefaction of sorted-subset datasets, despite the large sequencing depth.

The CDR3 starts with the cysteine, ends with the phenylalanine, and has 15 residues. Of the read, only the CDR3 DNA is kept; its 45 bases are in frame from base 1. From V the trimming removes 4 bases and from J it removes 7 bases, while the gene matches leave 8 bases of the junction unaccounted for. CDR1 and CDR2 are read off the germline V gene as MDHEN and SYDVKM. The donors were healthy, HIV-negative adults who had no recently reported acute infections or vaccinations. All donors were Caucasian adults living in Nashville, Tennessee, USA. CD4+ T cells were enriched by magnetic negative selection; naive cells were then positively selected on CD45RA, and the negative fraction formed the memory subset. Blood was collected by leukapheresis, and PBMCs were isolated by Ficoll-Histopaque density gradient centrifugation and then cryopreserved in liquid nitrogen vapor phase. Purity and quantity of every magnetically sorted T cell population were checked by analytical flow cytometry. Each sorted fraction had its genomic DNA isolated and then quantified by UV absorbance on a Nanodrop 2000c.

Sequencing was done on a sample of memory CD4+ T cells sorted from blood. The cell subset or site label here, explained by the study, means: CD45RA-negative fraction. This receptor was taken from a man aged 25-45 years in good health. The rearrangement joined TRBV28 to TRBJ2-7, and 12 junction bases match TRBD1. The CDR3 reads CASSSPGQGAEEQYF. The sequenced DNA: TGTGCCAGCAGTTCACCGGGACAGGGGGCGGAAGAGCAGTACTTC.